A selection of T cell receptor beta chains follows, all from one sample in a study of blood T cell repertoires in COVID-19. Libraries were prepared by immunoSEQ multiplex PCR; TCRdb keeps only in-frame clonotypes and omits some of them. The sample includes approximately 36,000 clones, 81% of them seen just once. Specimen: peripheral blood. These receptors were taken from a human donor in a cohort sampled during active or convalescent COVID-19. The donor label of this sample is uncertain. Each CDR3 is given with its conserved first and last residue. The D gene is left open where the match is weak. Clone size is not always given. Where it is, it says once, few, many or a class for expanded clones.

J gene	V gene	clone size	D gene	CDR3 DNA	CDR3 protein
TRBJ2-1	TRBV2	.	.	TGTGCCAGTAGGGAACGGGAGACCAATGAGCAGTTCTTC	CASRERETNEQFF
TRBJ2-1	TRBV9	.	TRBD2	TGTGCCAGCGGGGGGCGGGCTAGCGGGAGTAAAGAGCAGTTCTTC	CASGGRASGSKEQFF
TRBJ2-3	TRBV7-6	.	.	TGTGCCAGCAGCTTAGGGATCGGGGAGGCAGCCACAGATACGCAGTATTTT	CASSLGIGEAATDTQYF
TRBJ1-4	TRBV2	few	.	TGTGCCAGCAGTGCTCGGGGGTTCAATGAAAAACTGTTTTTT	CASSARGFNEKLFF
TRBJ2-3	TRBV19	few	.	TGTGCCAGTAGTAAAACCGCCCGGAGGGCCGTGGATACGCAGTATTTT	CASSKTARRAVDTQYF
TRBJ2-2	TRBV6-5	.	.	TGTGCCAGCAGGCAGGGAACCGGGGAGCTGTTTTTT	CASRQGTGELFF
TRBJ2-7	TRBV18	once	.	TGTGCCAGCTCACCGAGGGGGTACGAGCAGTACTTC	CASSPRGYEQYF
TRBJ2-3	TRBV11-1	.	TRBD2	TGTGCCAGCAGACTAGCGGGAAGATCCACAGATACGCAGTATTTT	CASRLAGRSTDTQYF
TRBJ1-5	TRBV21-1	.	.	TGTGCCAGCGCGACAGGGCCGAACGAGCCCCAGCATTTT	CASATGPNEPQHF
TRBJ1-3	TRBV30	.	.	TGTGCCTGGAGTGTATCAGGGAACACCATATATTTT	CAWSVSGNTIYF
TRBJ2-7	TRBV11-2	.	TRBD2	TGTGCCAGCAGACGTCTCCAAGGACTAGCGGGACACGAGCAGTACTTC	CASRRLQGLAGHEQYF
TRBJ1-4	TRBV4-3	.	.	TGCGCCAGCAGCCAATTTCTTCAATCCGGGATGAATGAAAAACTGTTTTTT	CASSQFLQSGMNEKLFF
TRBJ1-1	TRBV7-2	once	TRBD1	TGTGCCAGCACCCCGGGTCCAGGACAGGCGAACACTGAAGCTTTCTTT	CASTPGPGQANTEAFF
TRBJ2-2	TRBV3-1/TRBV3-2	.	.	TGTGCCAGCAGCCTCGGACAAGTGAACGGGGAGCTGTTTTTT	CASSLGQVNGELFF
TRBJ2-5	TRBV13	.	TRBD2	TGTGCCAGCAGCTTAGGGCTAGCGGGCGGAGAGACCCAGTACTTC	CASSLGLAGGETQYF
TRBJ1-2	TRBV7-9	.	.	TGTGCCAGCAGCTTTACTGCCGCGGGTGGCTACACCTTC	CASSFTAAGGYTF
TRBJ2-5	TRBV29-1	.	TRBD1	TGCAGCGTTCGGGACAGCCAAGAGACCCAGTACTTC	CSVRDSQETQYF
TRBJ2-1	TRBV6-5	.	.	TGTGCCAGCAGTTACTCGGGAGCGGGCCTTCGGAATGAGCAGTTCTTC	CASSYSGAGLRNEQFF
TRBJ2-2	TRBV7-3	.	TRBD2	TGTGCCAGCAGCTCGGGACTAGCGGGAGGGGAGCTGTTTTTT	CASSSGLAGGELFF
TRBJ1-1	TRBV29-1	.	TRBD1	TGCAGCGCCCTGAGGACAGGGGACACTGAAGCTTTCTTT	CSALRTGDTEAFF
TRBJ1-1	TRBV5-1	once	.	TGCGCCAGCAGCTTGGCTGTCGGGAACACTGAAGCTTTCTTT	CASSLAVGNTEAFF
TRBJ2-2	TRBV18	.	TRBD2	TGTGCCAGCTCAGCACAGACTAGCGGGATCAACACCGGGGAGCTGTTTTTT	CASSAQTSGINTGELFF
TRBJ2-7	TRBV5-1	.	.	TGCGCCAGCAGCTGGGACGGACTAACGGGCGAGCAGTACTTC	CASSWDGLTGEQYF
TRBJ2-7	TRBV19	once	.	TGTGCCAGTAGTATCTCAGGGGTACTGGGCGAGCAGTACTTC	CASSISGVLGEQYF
TRBJ1-1	TRBV7-9	.	TRBD1	TGTGCCAGCAGCTCTAGACAGGGGCGGAGGGATGAAGCTTTCTTT	CASSSRQGRRDEAFF
TRBJ2-4	TRBV30	.	TRBD2	TGTGCCTGGAGTCCTCTAGCGGGAGGCGGAAACATTCAGTACTTC	CAWSPLAGGGNIQYF
TRBJ1-2	TRBV6-5	.	TRBD1	TGTGCCAGCAGTTCAACCGGGACAGGGGGCTATGGCTACACCTTC	CASSSTGTGGYGYTF
TRBJ1-6	TRBV2	.	.	TGTGCCAGATCCTTAGGGAGCTCCTATAATTCACCCCTCCACTTT	CARSLGSSYNSPLHF
TRBJ2-1	TRBV5-1	.	TRBD2	TGCGCCAGCAGCTTGGAGGGTCGTCGACTAGCGGGAGCCGATGAGCAGTTCTTC	CASSLEGRRLAGADEQFF
TRBJ2-7	TRBV9	.	.	TGTGCCAGCAGCCCAGGGGACTACGAGCAGTACTTC	CASSPGDYEQYF
TRBJ1-5	TRBV10-3	.	TRBD1	TGTGCCATCAGCCTAAAAGACAGGGGGGGCACTAAGCCCCAGCATTTT	CAISLKDRGGTKPQHF
TRBJ1-1	TRBV6-5	.	TRBD1	TGTGCCAGCCGTAAACAGGGGTATGGAGAAGCTTTCTTT	CASRKQGYGEAFF
TRBJ2-3	TRBV7-3	.	.	TGTGCCAGCAGCTTAACTTCAACTTCCACAGATACGCAGTATTTT	CASSLTSTSTDTQYF
TRBJ2-3	TRBV19	.	.	TGTGCCAGTAGTATCGGGTTCCTCAAGGATACGCAGTATTTT	CASSIGFLKDTQYF
TRBJ1-5	TRBV12-3/TRBV12-4	.	TRBD1	TGTGCCAGCTCGGGACAGACAAATCAGCCCCAGCATTTT	CASSGQTNQPQHF
TRBJ1-6	TRBV4-3	.	.	TGCGCCAGCAGCCCAGGTCGGGGGGCGTATAATTCACCCCTCCACTTT	CASSPGRGAYNSPLHF
TRBJ2-2	TRBV7-3	.	TRBD2	TGTGCCAGCAGCCAGGTAGCGGGATACACCGGGGAGCTGTTTTTT	CASSQVAGYTGELFF
TRBJ1-6	TRBV7-9	.	.	TGTGCCAGCAGCTCCCCGGGGGATTCACCCCTCCACTTT	CASSSPGDSPLHF
TRBJ1-4	TRBV28	once	TRBD1	TGTGCCAGCAGGGGGGACAGGGGTGCAACTAATGAAAAACTGTTTTTT	CASRGDRGATNEKLFF
TRBJ2-7	TRBV7-9	.	TRBD2	TGTGCCAGCAGCCCGAACCGCCCTAGCGGGAGGGGTCCCGAGCAGTACTTC	CASSPNRPSGRGPEQYF
TRBJ1-6	TRBV11-3	once	.	TGTGCCAGCAGCTTATCAGGGGATAATTCACCCCTCCACTTT	CASSLSGDNSPLHF